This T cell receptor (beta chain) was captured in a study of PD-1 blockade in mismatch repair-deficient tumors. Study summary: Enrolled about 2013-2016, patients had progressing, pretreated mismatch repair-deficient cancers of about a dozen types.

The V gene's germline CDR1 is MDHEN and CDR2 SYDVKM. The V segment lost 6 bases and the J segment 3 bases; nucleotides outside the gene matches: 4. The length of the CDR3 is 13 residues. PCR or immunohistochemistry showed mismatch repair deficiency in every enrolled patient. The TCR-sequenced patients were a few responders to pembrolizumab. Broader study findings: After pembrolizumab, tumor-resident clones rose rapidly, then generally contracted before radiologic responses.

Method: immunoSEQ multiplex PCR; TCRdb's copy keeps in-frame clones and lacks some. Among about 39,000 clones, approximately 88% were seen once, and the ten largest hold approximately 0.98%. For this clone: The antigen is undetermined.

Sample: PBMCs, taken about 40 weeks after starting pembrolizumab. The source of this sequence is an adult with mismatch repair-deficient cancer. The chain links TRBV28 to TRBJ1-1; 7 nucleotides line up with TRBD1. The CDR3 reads CASSPTGYTEAFF. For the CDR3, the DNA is TGTGCCAGCAGCCCGACAGGGTACACTGAAGCTTTCTTT.